The clone carrying this TCR beta chain was seen a few times. Its antigen is currently unknown. This sample was included in a study of blood T cells in healthy people across ages. A second PCR, run for roughly 7 to 12 cycles, used a sample-barcoded 5' primer plus a J-beta primer mix. MiXCR, run by TCRdb on the 5' RACE reads, gives a single entry per CDR3 protein. The sample consists of just under 900,000 distinct CDR3 sequences, around 30% of them appearing once. Findings of the study overall: Strong correlation was found linking TCR beta diversity to naive T cell percentage.

Those donating, healthy Caucasian individuals from Russia, were aged about 6 to 100. This clonotype was obtained from a woman aged 80 or over in good health. The sample consisted of blood.

Written as DNA, the CDR3 is TGCAGTGCTAGAGATCCCCGACAGGGAAGGAATTCACCCCTCCACTTT. This codes for CSARDPRQGRNSPLHF. The chain is built from TRBV20-1 and TRBJ1-6; 7 bases map to TRBD1. Per germline, CDR1 DFQATT and CDR2 SNEGSKA (reference sequence). CDR3 length: 16 amino acids. V gave up 0 bases and J gave up 7 bases; unmatched junction bases: 9.